A single T cell receptor beta chain is shown here with its context. Its specificity is not known. The sample holds other DNA sequences that translate to the same CDR3. This sample is part of a study of Ad26.COV2.S vaccination and SARS-CoV-2 variants. Whole-study context: Ad26.COV2.S given intramuscularly, once or twice 56 days apart.

The CDR3 is 14 amino acids. Per the germline V gene, CDR1 is GTSNPN and CDR2 is SVGIG (reference sequence). V was trimmed by 0 bases and J by 2 bases, leaving 8 bases between them. The treatment: 15 to 20 received Ad26.COV2.S at low or high dose, single or two shots; 5 received placebo; per-sample allocation not given. Repertoires come from day 63 after the first vaccine or placebo injection. Broader study findings: Comparable non-spike TCR breadth was observed in vaccine and placebo recipients.

The protocol was immunoSEQ multiplex PCR, while the TCRdb copy is restricted to in-frame clones and leaves out a portion. Of fewer than 900,000 clones in the sample, around 89% were seen once. This specimen consisted of peripheral blood, obtained in a trial of Ad26.COV2.S vaccine versus placebo. The clonotype originates from a person aged 18-65 years who received the Ad26.COV2.S COVID-19 vaccine or a placebo. The chain recombines TRBV30 with TRBJ1-5; no firm D call. CDR3 protein: CAWSVLERNQPQHF. CDR3 DNA sequence: TGTGCCTGGAGTGTACTGGAGCGCAATCAGCCCCAGCATTTT.